The following is a T cell receptor beta chain sequence with its context. Its antigen is unidentified. Germline assignment: CDR1 LNHNV and CDR2 YYDKDF (reference sequence). Trimming removed 1 base at V and 5 bases at J, with 16 bases between. The CDR3 is made up of 16 amino acids. The entry originates in a study of cytomegalovirus exposure and HLA in healthy donors. Use of 60 Vbeta and 13 Jbeta primers characterized the PCR. Produced via immunoSEQ multiplex PCR; TCRdb's table is partial and in-frame only. The sample consists of 95,000 to 110,000 clones, over 75% of them appearing once. Study-wide findings and caveats: Relative to equally common others, HLA-associated TCR beta chains showed greater clonal expansion in a later analysis. TCR beta V segments were, for the most part, productive about 87% or about 30% of the time in an earlier analysis. Rare sequences made up most TCRs, while some public TCRs were found in many donors.

The V call is TRBV15, the J call TRBJ2-3; D is possibly TRBD2 (5 bases). This clonotype was obtained from a woman aged 18-35 years in good health and CMV-seropositive. Material for sequencing was PBMCs. CDR3 coding DNA: TGTGCCACCAGCAGAGTAGAGGGAGCTTACGGAGATACGCAGTATTTT. It translates to CATSRVEGAYGDTQYF.